This T cell receptor beta chain is from a study of T-cell memory formation after mild COVID-19. 5'RACE, which relied on constant-segment primers, yielded TCR alpha and TCR beta cDNA libraries carrying sample barcodes and UMIs. TCRdb independently ran MiXCR on the 5' RACE reads; one entry per CDR3 protein. This sample has 120,000 or so distinct CDR3 sequences, with about 17% found just once. This clonotype has just a few counts. Input material: PBMCs or a T cell subset sorted from them (not recorded which). The receptor was isolated from an adult woman who had mild COVID-19 (a few samples of this study predate the infection). Cell type and time point are not known.

The CDR3, as DNA: TGTGCCAGCAGCGTAGATGATGGCACAGATACGCAGTATTTT. Translation: CASSVDDGTDTQYF. The chain combines TRBV9 with TRBJ2-3, with D unclear. With 0 bases removed from V and 1 base from J, the gap between germline ends came to 6 bases. This CDR3 is 14 amino acids long. Germline V gives CDR1 SGDLS, CDR2 YYNGEE.